Here is one T cell receptor (beta chain) with its context. The antigen remains unidentified. The trim removed 0 bases at V and 3 bases at J, leaving 6 bases unmatched. This CDR3 is built from 16 residues. CDR1 and CDR2 from the germline V gene are MNHEY and SVGEGT. These data originate in a study of T cells after yellow fever vaccination. Whole-study results and caveats: The booster response re-showed most primary clones: approximately 97% CD4, 88% CD8.

TCRdb used MiXCR to reprocess the 5' RACE reads, holding one entry per CDR3 protein. The profile shows 500,000 to 650,000 distinct CDR3 sequences, over 9% of them singletons. The sample here was PBMCs, taken on the day of the yellow fever booster vaccination. The TCR sequence derives from a young man who received the YFV17D yellow fever vaccine. The V call is TRBV6-2 or TRBV6-3, the J call TRBJ1-2, with 8 positions matching TRBD1. In nucleotides, the CDR3 is TGTGCCAGCAGTTACTCGAGAACGACAGGGGACTATGGCTACACCTTC. This encodes CASSYSRTTGDYGYTF.